This entry concerns a single T cell receptor beta chain. No antigen is known for it. Mismatch with germline at one junction end may stem from a read error. The data derive from a study of T cells in Graves' hyperthyroidism and ophthalmopathy. Fresh peripheral blood, approximately 10 ml, was the source of the PBMCs. Study-wide results and caveats: The model anticipated ophthalmopathy a median approximately 6.5 months pre-onset. Blood shared most expanded thyroid clonotypes above 0.001. The authors' 13 V-J model separated ophthalmopathy from stable hyperthyroidism.

Germline assignment: CDR1 DFQATT and CDR2 SNEGSKA (reference sequence). This CDR3 has 14 amino acids. Using RNA transcripts as the source, TCR beta CDR3 regions were amplified. First-round RT-PCR targeting the TCR CDR3 was performed with the HTBI primer set. TCRdb recomputed calls from the multiplex PCR reads with MiXCR, one row per CDR3 protein. The repertoire has nearly 600,000 distinct CDR3 sequences, 14% of them found once; the top ten carry about 6.6%. The chain recombines TRBV20-1 with TRBJ2-7; D unresolved. This clonotype was sampled from a woman aged 18-30 years with Graves' ophthalmopathy. Sequences were obtained from blood. CDR3 nucleotide sequence: TGCAGTGCTAGAGAGCGGATTCTTCCCTACGAGAAGTACTTC. This gives the protein CSARERILPYEKYF.